Here is one T cell receptor (beta chain) with its context. No antigen is known for it. TCRdb re-analyzed the 5' RACE reads; it lists each CDR3 protein once, without DNA. This repertoire comprises under 200,000 distinct CDR3 sequences; its ten largest clones make up 18%. These data belong to a study of T cells expressing NK-cell markers. Study-level findings and limits: Where four donors were concerned, these clonotypes also led the CD3+CD56-NKG2C+ fraction.

The CDR3 spans 12 residues. In germline, CDR1 is KGHDR, CDR2 SFDVKD. The material sequenced was blood T cells: a sorted CD56 or NKG2C T cell subset, CD4+ or CD8+ T cells, or bulk PBMC T cells (not recorded which). The sequence was collected from a woman aged 18-70 years in good health. The chain uses TRBV24-1 and TRBJ2-5. The CDR3 region is CATAQNQETQYF.